This T cell receptor (beta chain) was captured in a study of blood T cell repertoires in COVID-19. Whole-study context: T cells, B-cell-depleted T cells, or PBMCs supplied cDNA or gDNA.

V gave up 4 bases and J gave up 6 bases, with 13 bases separating them. The CDR3 covers 13 residues. CDR1 and CDR2 (germline): SGHRS, YFSETQ. This clone occurred a few times. Original data processing: How many nucleated cells were present was estimated from reference gene primer amplification. Assay: immunoSEQ multiplex PCR; the TCRdb copy retains only in-frame clones and omits some. V and J calls and clone size are those listed in that table; D and trimming were worked out from the DNA. The data contain approximately 480,000 clones, 89% of them seen just once; the ten biggest clones take up around 0.95%.

The sequenced material came from peripheral blood. The gene calls are TRBV5-1 and TRBJ1-1; the D gene is possibly TRBD1 (6 bases). The source is a man younger than 35 with COVID-19, enrolled during active disease. In nucleotides, the CDR3 is TGCGCCAGCAGCCTCCAACAGGGCTCTGAAGCTTTCTTT. Protein: CASSLQQGSEAFF.